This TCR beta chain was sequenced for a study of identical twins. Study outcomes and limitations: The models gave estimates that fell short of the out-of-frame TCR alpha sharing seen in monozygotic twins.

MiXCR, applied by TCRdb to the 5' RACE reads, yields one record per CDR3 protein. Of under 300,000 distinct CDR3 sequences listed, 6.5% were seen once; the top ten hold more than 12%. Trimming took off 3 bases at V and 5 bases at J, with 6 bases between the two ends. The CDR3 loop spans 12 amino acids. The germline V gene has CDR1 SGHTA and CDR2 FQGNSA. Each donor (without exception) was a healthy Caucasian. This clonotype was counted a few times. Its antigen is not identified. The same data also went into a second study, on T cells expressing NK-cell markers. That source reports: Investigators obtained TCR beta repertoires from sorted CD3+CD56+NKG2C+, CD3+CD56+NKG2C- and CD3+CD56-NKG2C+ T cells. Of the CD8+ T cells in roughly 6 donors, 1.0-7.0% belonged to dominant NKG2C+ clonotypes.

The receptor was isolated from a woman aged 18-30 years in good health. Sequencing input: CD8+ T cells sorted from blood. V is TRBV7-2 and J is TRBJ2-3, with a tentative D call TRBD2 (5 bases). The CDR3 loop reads CASSFEGDTQYF. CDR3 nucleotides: TGTGCCAGCAGCTTCGAGGGAGATACGCAGTATTTT. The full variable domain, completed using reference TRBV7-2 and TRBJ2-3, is GAGVSQSPSNKVTEKGKDVELRCDPISGHTALYWYRQSLGQGLEFLIYFQGNSAPDKSGLPSDRFSAERTGGSVSTLTIQRTQQEDSAVYLCASSFEGDTQYFGPGTRLTVL.